This is a list of T cell receptor beta chains from one sample in a study of blood T cell repertoires in COVID-19. Repertoires were generated with immunoSEQ multiplex PCR, while TCRdb's copy carries only in-frame clones and drops some. The data show 100,000 to 150,000 clones, more than 75% seen once. The sequenced sample was peripheral blood. The receptor set was obtained from a woman between 65 and 79 years old with COVID-19, enrolled during active disease. Both conserved end residues are part of each CDR3. The D gene is left open where the match is weak. Clone sizes are given selectively: once, few, many, or a class where the clone is expanded.

v_gene	j_gene	d_gene	abundance	CDR3aa	CDR3nt
TRBV2	TRBJ1-2	TRBD1	few	CASKQGAGYGYTF	TGTGCCAGCAAACAGGGGGCGGGCTATGGCTACACCTTC
TRBV9	TRBJ2-7	NA	NA	CASGNSYEQYF	TGTGCCAGCGGCAACTCCTACGAGCAGTACTTC
TRBV5-4	TRBJ1-2	NA	NA	CASSLVPSGTNYGYTF	TGTGCCAGCAGCTTGGTTCCTTCCGGGACTAACTATGGCTACACCTTC
TRBV5-6	TRBJ1-5	NA	few	CASSEGWSNQPQHF	TGTGCCAGCAGCGAGGGATGGAGCAATCAGCCCCAGCATTTT
TRBV3-1/TRBV3-2	TRBJ1-2	TRBD1	NA	CASSPPKDREGYTF	TGTGCCAGCAGCCCACCAAAGGACAGGGAAGGCTACACCTTC
TRBV3-1/TRBV3-2	TRBJ2-4	NA	NA	CASSQDLGSGLVDF	TGTGCCAGCAGCCAAGATCTCGGGTCGGGGTTGGTGGACTTC
TRBV6-5	TRBJ2-7	TRBD1	once	CASSRDRGPREQYF	TGTGCCAGCAGCCGGGACAGGGGGCCCCGGGAGCAGTACTTC
TRBV6-6	TRBJ1-5	NA	few	CASSYGGKQPQHF	TGTGCCAGCAGTTACGGGGGGAAACAGCCCCAGCATTTT
TRBV11-2	TRBJ2-6	NA	NA	CASSLAGAGANVLTF	TGTGCCAGTAGCTTGGCAGGGGCCGGGGCCAACGTCCTGACTTTC
TRBV5-4	TRBJ1-2	NA	NA	CASSPPLGGAGGYTF	TGTGCCAGCAGCCCCCCCCTAGGGGGGGCTGGAGGCTACACCTTC
TRBV3-1/TRBV3-2	TRBJ1-1	TRBD1	NA	CASSPPTGGGAEAFF	TGTGCCAGCAGCCCCCCGACAGGGGGCGGGGCTGAAGCTTTCTTT
TRBV9	TRBJ1-1	NA	NA	CASSVGPPTVNTEAFF	TGTGCCAGCAGCGTAGGTCCCCCGACAGTGAACACTGAAGCTTTCTTT
TRBV28	TRBJ1-4	NA	NA	CASSLIWRITATNEKLFF	TGTGCCAGCAGTCTTATATGGAGAATTACTGCAACTAATGAAAAACTGTTTTTT
TRBV4-2	TRBJ2-2	TRBD2	NA	CASSRPGLAGITTGELFF	TGTGCCAGCAGCCGACCCGGACTAGCGGGGATCACCACCGGGGAGCTGTTTTTT
TRBV30	TRBJ2-2	NA	NA	CAWRGSGELFF	TGTGCCTGGAGAGGGAGCGGGGAGCTGTTTTTT
TRBV2	TRBJ2-3	NA	NA	CASSEHGGARRTDTQYF	TGTGCCAGCAGCGAACACGGAGGAGCGAGGAGGACAGATACGCAGTATTTT
TRBV28	TRBJ2-7	TRBD1	once	CASSFTGGYEQYF	TGTGCCAGCAGTTTTACAGGGGGCTACGAGCAGTACTTC
TRBV10-3	TRBJ1-3	NA	NA	CAAKGSSGNTIYF	TGTGCCGCCAAAGGGAGCTCTGGAAACACCATATATTTT